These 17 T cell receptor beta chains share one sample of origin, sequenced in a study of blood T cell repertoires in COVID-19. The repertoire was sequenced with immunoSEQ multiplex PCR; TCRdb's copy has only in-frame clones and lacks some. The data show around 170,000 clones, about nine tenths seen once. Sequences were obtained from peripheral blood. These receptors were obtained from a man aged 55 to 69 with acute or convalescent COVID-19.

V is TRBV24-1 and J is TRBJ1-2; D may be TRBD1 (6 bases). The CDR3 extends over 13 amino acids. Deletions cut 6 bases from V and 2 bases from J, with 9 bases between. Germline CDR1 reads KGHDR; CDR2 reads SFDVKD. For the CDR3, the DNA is TGTGCCACCAGTTCAACAGGGAACTATGGCTACACCTTC. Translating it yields CATSSTGNYGYTF.

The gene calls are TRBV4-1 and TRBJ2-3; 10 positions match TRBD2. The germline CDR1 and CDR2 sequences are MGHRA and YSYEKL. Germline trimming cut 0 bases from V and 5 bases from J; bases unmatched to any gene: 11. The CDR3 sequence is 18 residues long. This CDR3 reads CASSQDTLEREGGDTQYF. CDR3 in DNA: TGCGCCAGCAGCCAAGATACGCTCGAGCGGGAGGGAGGAGATACGCAGTATTTT.

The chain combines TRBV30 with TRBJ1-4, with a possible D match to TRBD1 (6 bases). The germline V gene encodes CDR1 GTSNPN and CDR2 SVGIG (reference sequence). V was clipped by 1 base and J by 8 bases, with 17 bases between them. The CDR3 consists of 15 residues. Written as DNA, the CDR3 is TGTGCCTGGAGTGCCCACCGGGCAGGGGACGAAAAACTGTTTTTT. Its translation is CAWSAHRAGDEKLFF.

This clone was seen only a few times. CDR3 protein: CASPGQGGNTIYF. CDR3 bases: TGTGCCAGCCCGGGACAGGGAGGAAACACCATATATTTT. This chain joins TRBV6-5 and TRBJ1-3; TRBD1 agrees at 9 bases. Germline V gene data show CDR1 as MNHEY and CDR2 as SVGAGI. The V and J ends lost 8 bases and 4 bases, in that order; junction bases with no gene match: 3. This CDR3 is built from 13 residues.

The CDR3 region has the DNA TGTGCCACCTACCAACCCTCGGGTCTAGAGGACTACACCTTC. Amino acid sequence: CATYQPSGLEDYTF. This chain joins TRBV6-5 and TRBJ1-2; D is ambiguous. There are 14 residues in the CDR3. V dropped 10 bases and J dropped 10 bases, with 25 bases sitting between them. Germline lookup yields CDR1 MNHEY and CDR2 SVGAGI.

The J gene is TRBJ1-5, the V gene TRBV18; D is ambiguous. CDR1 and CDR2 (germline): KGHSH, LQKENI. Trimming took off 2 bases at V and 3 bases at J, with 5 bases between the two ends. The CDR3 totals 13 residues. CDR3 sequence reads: CASSPDTNQPQHF. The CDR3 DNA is TGTGCCAGCTCACCAGACACCAATCAGCCCCAGCATTTT.

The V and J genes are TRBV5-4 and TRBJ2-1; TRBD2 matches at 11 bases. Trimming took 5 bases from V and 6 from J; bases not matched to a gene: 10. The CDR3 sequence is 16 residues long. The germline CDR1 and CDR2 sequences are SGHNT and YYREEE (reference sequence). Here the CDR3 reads CASRAPGLAESNEQFF. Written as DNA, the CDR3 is TGTGCCAGCAGGGCACCGGGACTAGCGGAGTCCAATGAGCAGTTCTTC.

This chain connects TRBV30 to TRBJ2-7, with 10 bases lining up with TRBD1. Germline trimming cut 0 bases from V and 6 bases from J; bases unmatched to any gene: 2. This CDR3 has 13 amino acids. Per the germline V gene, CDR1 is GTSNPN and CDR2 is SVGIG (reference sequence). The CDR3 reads CAWSVGQGLEQYF. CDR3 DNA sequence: TGTGCCTGGAGTGTGGGACAGGGGCTCGAGCAGTACTTC.

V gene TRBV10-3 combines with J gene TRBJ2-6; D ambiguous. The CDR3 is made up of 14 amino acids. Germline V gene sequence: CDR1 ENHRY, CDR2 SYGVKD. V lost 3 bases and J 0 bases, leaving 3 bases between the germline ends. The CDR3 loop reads CAISDLSGANVLTF. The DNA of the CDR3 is TGTGCCATCAGTGATCTCTCTGGGGCCAACGTCCTGACTTTC.

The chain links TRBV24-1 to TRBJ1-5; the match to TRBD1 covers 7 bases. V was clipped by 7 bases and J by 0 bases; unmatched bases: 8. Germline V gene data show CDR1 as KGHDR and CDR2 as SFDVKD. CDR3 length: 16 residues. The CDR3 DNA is TGTGCCACCAGCGGACCAGGGGGTTATAGCAATCAGCCCCAGCATTTT. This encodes CATSGPGGYSNQPQHF.

The DNA for the CDR3 is TGTGCCACCAGTGCCCTCAATCGAGGTAGCGGGAGTTTAGACAATGAGCAGTTCTTC. It translates to CATSALNRGSGSLDNEQFF. This chain uses TRBV24-1 with TRBJ2-1; 9 bases are shared with TRBD2. The CDR3 is 19 amino acids. Germline lookup yields CDR1 KGHDR and CDR2 SFDVKD. Losses at the gene ends were 5 bases for V and 5 bases for J; bases not matched to a gene: 18.

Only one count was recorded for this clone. The CDR3 here is CASGLRTQGNEQFF. The CDR3 DNA reads as TGTGCTAGTGGTTTGAGAACGCAGGGCAATGAGCAGTTCTTC. The genes are TRBV12-5 and TRBJ2-1; possibly TRBD1 for D (5 bases). The germline V and J ends were trimmed by 2 bases and 6 bases, with 11 bases remaining between them. Germline V gene lookup returns CDR1 LGHNT and CDR2 FRNRAP. The CDR3 extends over 14 amino acids.

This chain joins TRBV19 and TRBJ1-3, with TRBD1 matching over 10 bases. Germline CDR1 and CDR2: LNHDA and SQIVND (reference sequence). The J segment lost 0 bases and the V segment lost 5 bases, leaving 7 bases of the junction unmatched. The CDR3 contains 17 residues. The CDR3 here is CASSPSTGGFSGNTIYF. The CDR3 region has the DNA TGTGCCAGTAGTCCATCGACAGGGGGCTTCTCTGGAAACACCATATATTTT.

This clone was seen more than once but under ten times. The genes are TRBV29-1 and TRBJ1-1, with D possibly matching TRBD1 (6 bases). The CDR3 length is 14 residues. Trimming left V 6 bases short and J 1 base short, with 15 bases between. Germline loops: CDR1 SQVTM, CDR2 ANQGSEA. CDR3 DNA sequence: TGCAGCGTGCTAGGACAGATCTCGAACACTGAAGCTTTCTTT. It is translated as CSVLGQISNTEAFF.

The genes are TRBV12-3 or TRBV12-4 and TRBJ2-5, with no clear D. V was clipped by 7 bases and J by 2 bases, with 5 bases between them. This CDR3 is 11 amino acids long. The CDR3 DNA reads TGTGCCAGCACAGTTCAAGAGACCCAGTACTTC. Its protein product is CASTVQETQYF.

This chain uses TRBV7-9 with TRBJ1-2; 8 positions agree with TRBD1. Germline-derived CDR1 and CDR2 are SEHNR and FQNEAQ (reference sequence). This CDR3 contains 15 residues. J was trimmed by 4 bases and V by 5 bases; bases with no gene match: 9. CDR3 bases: TGTGCCAGCAGCCCGACAGGGGAGGGAATCTATGGCTACACCTTC. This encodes CASSPTGEGIYGYTF.

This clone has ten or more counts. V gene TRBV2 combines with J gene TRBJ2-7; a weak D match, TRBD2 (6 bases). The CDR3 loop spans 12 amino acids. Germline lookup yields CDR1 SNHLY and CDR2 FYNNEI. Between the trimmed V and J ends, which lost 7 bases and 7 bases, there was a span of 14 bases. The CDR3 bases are TGTGCCAGCAATCCTCTGGGGGGAGAGCAGTACGTC. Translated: CASNPLGGEQYV.